This T cell receptor (beta chain) was identified during a study of T cell responses to AZD1222 COVID-19 vaccine. Sequencing was performed with immunoSEQ multiplex PCR; in TCRdb, only in-frame clones are kept and a portion is missing. The table shows about 120,000 clones, with about 90% occurring only once. Germline V gene data show CDR1 as SGHDT and CDR2 as YYEEEE. The CDR3 covers 16 residues. Trimming removed 4 bases from V and 5 bases from J, with 16 bases in between. The sequencing used peripheral blood, collected on day 0 of AZD1222 vaccination. The TCR was taken from an adult in good health. The chain couples TRBV5-6 to TRBJ1-6, with unresolved D. CDR3 protein: CASSHRRTGNNSPLHF. CDR3 DNA: TGTGCCAGCAGCCACCGAAGGACGGGAAATAATTCACCCCTCCACTTT.